The present entry profiles one T cell receptor beta chain with its context. This table comes from immunoSEQ multiplex PCR, and its TCRdb copy is limited to in-frame clones, with some not included. The sample yields around 2,900 clones, almost 70% seen once. Time point reported: neoterminal ileum biopsy at postoperative endoscopy, about 6 months after surgery. The V end lost 6 bases, the J end lost 8 bases, and 20 bases lay between the germline ends. The CDR3 has 15 amino acids. Germline lookup yields CDR1 MNHEY and CDR2 SMNVEV (reference sequence). These data are taken from a study of T cell repertoires in ileal Crohn's disease.

The chain carries TRBV27 and TRBJ2-1, with D hard to call. The sequenced sample was ileal tissue. This TCR derives from an adult with Crohn's disease. Written as DNA, the CDR3 is TGTGCCAGCAGAACCAGAGAATACCGGGTCGATGAGCAGTTCTTC. It encodes CASRTREYRVDEQFF.